This TCR beta chain was recorded in a study of blood T cell repertoires in COVID-19. Across the study: Samples taken during acute and convalescent COVID-19 were collected in the United States, Italy and Spain. Nucleic acid was either cDNA or gDNA, and it came from T cells, B-cell-depleted T cells, or PBMCs.

This clone was recorded a few times. In the original analysis: From reference gene primer amplification, estimates of nucleated cell counts were derived. Libraries were prepared by immunoSEQ multiplex PCR; TCRdb keeps only in-frame clonotypes and omits some of them. V and J calls and clone size come straight from that table; D and trimming were deduced from the DNA. The table records about 33,000 clones, 85% to 95% of them present only once. CDR1 MNHEY and CDR2 SVGEGT come from the germline V gene. Trimming took 5 bases from V and 1 from J, leaving 14 bases between them. The CDR3 is 15 residues long. The receptor comes from a male donor with active COVID-19. The chain combines TRBV6-2 or TRBV6-3 with TRBJ2-5; D may be TRBD2 (6 bases). Input material: peripheral blood. The CDR3 DNA is TGTGCCAGCAGTCGTCAGACTAGGCTCCAAGAGACCCAGTACTTC. Its protein product is CASSRQTRLQETQYF.